These 8 T cell receptor beta chains were all obtained from the same sample, sequenced in a study of shared clonotypes between healthy human individuals. TCRdb's copy holds only in-frame clones and misses some; the assay was immunoSEQ multiplex PCR. The sample records approximately 110,000 clones, approximately 70% being singletons. The specimen sequenced was memory CD8+ T cells sorted from blood. The sample's subset: CD45RO+ cells pooled with CCR7-negative TemRA cells. The receptor source for this set is a woman in her thirties in good health.

V and J are TRBV2 and TRBJ1-5, with TRBD1 as a possible D gene (6 bases). V lost 3 bases, J lost 7 bases, and 16 bases lay in between. CDR1 is SNHLY and CDR2 is FYNNEI in the germline V gene. The CDR3 spans 15 residues. In DNA form, the CDR3 reads TGTGCCAGCAGTGATGACGGGGGGCCGGGACAGCCCCAGCATTTT. Translated, it gives CASSDDGGPGQPQHF.

This clone was counted ten times or more. The chain carries TRBV25-1 and TRBJ2-7, with a weak D call TRBD1 (6 bases). CDR1 and CDR2 from the germline V gene are MGHDK and SYGVNS. The CDR3 has 14 amino acids. V shed 4 bases and J shed 1 base, with 11 bases lying between them. This CDR3 is CASSAGHNSYEQYF. The CDR3 DNA follows: TGTGCCAGCAGTGCGGGACATAATTCCTACGAGCAGTACTTC.

The J gene is TRBJ2-7, the V gene TRBV28; 8 nucleotides align to TRBD2. This CDR3 contains 15 residues. V was pared by 10 bases and J by 4 bases, with 15 bases of the junction left unmatched. The germline CDR1 and CDR2 sequences are MDHEN and SYDVKM. The CDR3 nucleotides read TGTGCCACAGTGGGGCTAGCGGGTGTCATGTACGAGCAGTACTTC. Translating it yields CATVGLAGVMYEQYF.

This clone was seen repeatedly, ten times or more. This chain connects TRBV25-1 to TRBJ2-1; no clear D gene. Germline-derived CDR1 and CDR2 are MGHDK and SYGVNS. The CDR3 has 15 residues. With 4 bases removed from V and 7 bases from J, the gap between germline ends came to 17 bases. The CDR3 DNA is TGTGCCAGCAGTGTTTCAGGAACAAAACAGAATGAGCAGTTCTTC. This gives the protein CASSVSGTKQNEQFF. The full variable domain, in which reference TRBV25-1 and TRBJ2-1 provide the parts outside the CDR3, is EADIYQTPRYLVIGTGKKITLECSQTMGHDKMYWYQQDPGMELHLIHYSYGVNSTEKGDLSSESTVSRIRTEHFPLTLESARPSHTSQYLCASSVSGTKQNEQFFGPGTRLTVL.

The chain is built from TRBV6-6 and TRBJ2-7; TRBD1 aligns across 9 bases. V lost 7 bases to trimming and J lost 5 bases; unmatched junction nucleotides: 12. Germline V gives CDR1 MNHNY, CDR2 SVGAGI (reference sequence). This CDR3 is built from 15 residues. CDR3 sequence (DNA): TGTGCCAGCAAAGATAGGACAGGGGTCTTCAACGAGCAGTACTTC. Translation gives CASKDRTGVFNEQYF.

The CDR3 nucleotides read TGTGCCAGCAGCGAAATAGACTCCTGGCCCCACAATGAGCAGTTCTTC. Its translation is CASSEIDSWPHNEQFF. The V gene is TRBV4-2, the J gene TRBJ2-1, with D unresolved. The germline V gene encodes CDR1 LGHNA and CDR2 YNFKEQ. Trimming removed 5 bases from V and 5 bases from J, with 19 bases in between. CDR3 length: 16 residues.

The J gene is TRBJ2-7, the V gene TRBV7-9; D possibly corresponds to TRBD2 (6 bases). V lost 4 bases to trimming and J lost 5 bases, with 21 bases between them. Germline V CDR1 and CDR2: SEHNR, FQNEAQ (reference sequence). The CDR3 runs to 16 residues. The CDR3 DNA is TGTGCCAGCAGCTCGACCCAGCGACCTAGCGTGGACGAGCAGTACTTC. Translation gives CASSSTQRPSVDEQYF.

V usage is TRBV11-2 and J usage is TRBJ2-7, with 8 bases fitting TRBD1. The germline CDR1 and CDR2 sequences are SGHAT and FQNNGV. The ends lost 5 bases at V and 3 bases at J; junction bases unmatched: 15. The CDR3 has 17 amino acids. CDR3 residues: CASSPMTGATGNYEQYF. The CDR3 DNA follows: TGTGCCAGCAGCCCGATGACAGGGGCAACTGGGAACTACGAGCAGTACTTC.